The 27 T cell receptor beta chains below all came from one sample that was sequenced in a study of blood T cells in healthy people across ages. For the second PCR, which ran for about 6 to 11 cycles, a sample-barcoded 5' primer and a J-beta primer mix were used. MiXCR was run by TCRdb on the 5' RACE reads, yielding one entry per CDR3 protein. The sample has some 1.4 million distinct CDR3 sequences; about 43% are singletons. Sequenced sample: blood. The receptors derive from a woman aged 18-29 years in good health.

This clonotype was counted many times. CDR3 in amino acids: CSVAGPNTGELFF. CDR3 in DNA: TGCAGCGTCGCGGGACCAAACACCGGGGAGCTGTTTTTT. The gene calls are TRBV29-1 and TRBJ2-2; tentatively, D is TRBD2 (6 bases). This CDR3 is built from 13 residues. The germline V gene has CDR1 SQVTM and CDR2 ANQGSEA. V was shortened by 6 bases and J by 2 bases, with 10 bases between the two germline ends.

This clonotype appeared many times. The chain employs TRBV7-2 and TRBJ2-7; D is possibly TRBD2 (5 bases). V was pared by 5 bases and J by 3 bases, with 11 bases between. Germline V CDR1 and CDR2: SGHTA, FQGNSA. This CDR3 comprises 13 residues. CDR3 loop: CASSLTRDYEQYF. The CDR3 bases are TGTGCCAGCAGCCTTACTAGAGACTACGAGCAGTACTTC.

The V gene is TRBV12-3 or TRBV12-4, the J gene TRBJ2-1; no reliable D call. CDR3 length: 18 residues. Trimming left V 7 bases short and J 2 bases short, with 24 bases between. Here the CDR3 reads CASIDRWLQSTTYNEQFF. CDR3 nucleotide sequence: TGTGCCAGCATTGACCGTTGGTTGCAATCAACAACCTACAATGAGCAGTTCTTC.

This clonotype was observed a handful of times. V usage is TRBV6-5 and J usage is TRBJ1-5; 7 bases fit TRBD1. Germline assignment: CDR1 MNHEY and CDR2 SVGAGI. CDR3 length: 15 residues. Unmatched junction bases numbered 4, after V lost 5 bases and J lost 0 bases. The chain's CDR3 is CASSATGNSNQPQHF. In DNA, the CDR3 is TGTGCCAGCAGTGCGACAGGGAATAGCAATCAGCCCCAGCATTTT.

The chain has TRBV9 and TRBJ2-7; TRBD1 aligns across 9 bases. V lost 0 bases to trimming and J lost 7 bases; unmatched junction nucleotides: 8. Germline V CDR1 and CDR2: SGDLS, YYNGEE. The CDR3 length is 15 residues. Here the CDR3 DNA reads TGTGCCAGCAGCGTAGAAGGGACAGGGCAGTGGGAGCAGTACTTC. It is translated as CASSVEGTGQWEQYF.

This sequence joins TRBV4-1 and TRBJ2-7; 9 bases line up with TRBD2. The J segment lost 3 bases and the V segment lost 3 bases, leaving 6 bases of the junction unmatched. The germline CDR1 and CDR2 sequences are MGHRA and YSYEKL. This CDR3 has 15 residues. CDR3 in amino acids: CASSHILAGLYEQYF. CDR3 coding DNA: TGCGCCAGCAGCCACATCCTAGCGGGGCTCTACGAGCAGTACTTC.

V is TRBV3-1 and J is TRBJ2-1, with TRBD1 matching 9 bases. Trimming took 6 bases from V and 12 from J; bases not matched to a gene: 6. Germline values: CDR1 LGHDT, CDR2 YNNKEL (reference sequence). The CDR3 length is 12 residues. The chain's CDR3 is CASRLMDRGQFF. In DNA form, the CDR3 reads TGTGCCAGCAGACTTATGGACAGGGGGCAGTTCTTC.

CDR3: CASSPLGVAGALSYEQYF. The CDR3 coding sequence is TGTGCCAGCTCACCACTCGGGGTAGCGGGGGCCCTCTCCTACGAGCAGTACTTC. V usage is TRBV18 and J usage is TRBJ2-7; 9 nucleotides line up with TRBD2. The CDR3 totals 18 residues. Germline assignment: CDR1 KGHSH and CDR2 LQKENI. J was trimmed by 0 bases and V by 1 base; bases with no gene match: 10.

J is TRBJ1-1 and V is TRBV5-1, with TRBD1 identical over 9 bases. CDR1 and CDR2 (germline): SGHRS, YFSETQ. CDR3 size: 14 residues. Unmatched junction bases numbered 5, after V lost 3 bases and J lost 5 bases. CDR3 coding DNA: TGCGCCAGCAGCTCGGGGACAGGGACGACTGAAGCTTTCTTT. It translates to CASSSGTGTTEAFF.

This rearrangement joins TRBV4-2 to TRBJ2-7; 10 nucleotides align to TRBD2. The CDR3 extends over 16 amino acids. V shed 1 base, J shed 2 bases, and the junction held 5 bases outside the gene matches. Germline V CDR1 and CDR2: LGHNA, YNFKEQ. CDR3 sequence reads: CASSQGNSGRAYEQYF. CDR3 nucleotide sequence: TGTGCCAGCAGCCAAGGGAACAGCGGGAGGGCCTACGAGCAGTACTTC.

This clonotype showed up just once. The chain joins TRBV20-1 to TRBJ2-7; 11 bases agree with TRBD2. V was pared by 0 bases and J by 2 bases, with 3 bases of the junction left unmatched. The CDR3 contains 15 residues. Germline assignment: CDR1 DFQATT and CDR2 SNEGSKA (reference sequence). The CDR3 bases are TGCAGTGCTAGAGATCGACTAGCGGGGACCTACGAGCAGTACTTC. This codes for CSARDRLAGTYEQYF.

The J gene is TRBJ1-2, the V gene TRBV5-1; D is uncertain. The V end lost 0 bases, the J end lost 0 bases, and 9 bases lay between the germline ends. This CDR3 is built from 15 residues. CDR1 SGHRS and CDR2 YFSETQ come from the germline V gene. CDR3: CASSLVAGANYGYTF. In DNA form, the CDR3 reads TGCGCCAGCAGCTTGGTTGCAGGAGCTAACTATGGCTACACCTTC.

This chain uses TRBV6-6 with TRBJ1-2; TRBD1 matches 7 bases. J lost 6 bases, V lost 2 bases, and 6 bases had no gene match. In germline, CDR1 is MNHNY, CDR2 SVGAGI (reference sequence). The CDR3 is 14 residues long. CDR3 in amino acids: CASSYLSGTDGYTF. CDR3 DNA: TGTGCCAGCAGTTACCTTTCCGGGACAGATGGCTACACCTTC.

This chain joins TRBV30 and TRBJ2-2, with D unclear. The CDR3 totals 13 residues. Germline-derived CDR1 and CDR2 are GTSNPN and SVGIG (reference sequence). Trimming cost V 1 base and J 3 bases, with 6 bases left between them. CDR3 DNA: TGTGCCTGGAGTGCCGATTACACCGGGGAGCTGTTTTTT. Translating gives CAWSADYTGELFF.

The V gene is TRBV20-1, the J gene TRBJ2-7, with TRBD2 matching 7 bases. Germline CDR1 is DFQATT and CDR2 is SNEGSKA (reference sequence). The V gene end was trimmed by 5 bases and the J gene end by 4 bases; junction bases not matched to a gene: 14. The CDR3 contains 15 residues. CDR3 region: CSARDVSGLEYEQYF. The DNA for the CDR3 is TGCAGTGCTCGGGATGTTAGCGGACTAGAATACGAGCAGTACTTC.

This clonotype was counted only a few times. The rearrangement uses TRBV14 and TRBJ2-3; D may be TRBD1 (5 bases). V was shortened by 1 base and J by 4 bases, with 24 bases between the two germline ends. This CDR3 is 19 amino acids long. Per germline, CDR1 SGHDN and CDR2 FVKESK. DNA of the CDR3: TGTGCCAGCAGCCAAGGGTACTCCAGTAAGGGGCAGGGCGCAGATACGCAGTATTTT. This sequence encodes CASSQGYSSKGQGADTQYF.

To note about this clonotype: One end of the junction fails to match germline, which may point to a read error. The V and J genes are TRBV6-5 and TRBJ1-1; no reliable D call. The V gene's germline CDR1 is MNHEY and CDR2 SVGAGI. CDR3 length: 14 residues. The DNA of the CDR3 is TGTGCCAGCAGTGACTCTGACGGTAACACTGAAGCTTTCTTT. Amino acid sequence: CASSDSDGNTEAFF.

This sequence joins TRBV12-3 or TRBV12-4 and TRBJ1-2; D is unclear. There are 11 residues in the CDR3. The V end was cut by 3 bases, the J end by 8 bases, with 7 bases between. CDR3 protein: CASSFIQGYTF. The CDR3 bases are TGTGCCAGCAGTTTCATACAGGGCTACACCTTC.

This clonotype was found a few times. J is TRBJ1-2 and V is TRBV20-1; D ambiguous. From germline, CDR1 is DFQATT and CDR2 SNEGSKA (reference sequence). The CDR3 runs 11 residues. Trimming took off 3 bases at V and 7 bases at J, with 9 bases between the two ends. DNA for the CDR3: TGCAGTGCTAGTCTCATCAGTGGCTACACCTTC. Protein product: CSASLISGYTF.

This clonotype was seen more than once but under ten times. The chain is built from TRBV2 and TRBJ1-1, with D possibly matching TRBD1 (6 bases). V was cut by 4 bases and J by 4 bases, with 16 bases left in between. There are 15 residues in the CDR3. The V gene's germline CDR1 is SNHLY and CDR2 FYNNEI. The CDR3 nucleotides read TGTGCCAGCAGTGTAACACCAGGGGTTGTCACTGAAGCTTTCTTT. The encoded protein is CASSVTPGVVTEAFF.

This chain connects TRBV9 to TRBJ2-3; 9 bases agree with TRBD2. Germline CDR1 SGDLS, CDR2 YYNGEE. With 4 bases clipped from V and 2 bases from J, the junction kept 17 bases outside the gene matches. The CDR3 length is 19 residues. The CDR3 loop is CASSPYLGIAGAATDTQYF. CDR3 nucleotides: TGTGCCAGCAGCCCCTACTTAGGTATAGCGGGGGCCGCCACAGATACGCAGTATTTT.

The chain combines TRBV21-1 with TRBJ2-5; the table's D call of TRBD1 was not tested on the DNA. Matching the DNA end better, TRBJ2-7 makes the J call doubtful. TRBV21-1 is listed as a pseudogene. This CDR3 contains 17 residues. The CDR3 region has the DNA TGTGCCAGCAGCACGTACCCACACGGGGGACGGAGCTACGAGCAGTACTTC. It translates to CASSTYPHGGRSYEQYF.

The chain joins TRBV7-9 to TRBJ1-1; TRBD1 matches 7 bases. Germline assignment: CDR1 SEHNR and CDR2 FQNEAQ (reference sequence). This CDR3 comprises 16 residues. The V gene end was trimmed by 3 bases and the J gene end by 0 bases; junction bases not matched to a gene: 7. This chain's CDR3 is CASSFRQGVMNTEAFF. The CDR3 coding sequence is TGTGCCAGCAGCTTCCGGCAGGGGGTGATGAACACTGAAGCTTTCTTT.

This clonotype has a handful of counts. This rearrangement joins TRBV25-1 to TRBJ2-3, with D possibly being TRBD2 (6 bases). V shed 7 bases and J shed 3 bases, with 17 bases lying between them. Germline CDR1 is MGHDK and CDR2 is SYGVNS. This CDR3 is 15 amino acids long. The CDR3 region is CASKPELADTDTQYF. For the CDR3, the DNA is TGTGCCAGCAAGCCCGAACTAGCCGATACAGATACGCAGTATTTT.

This clonotype showed up just a few times. The rearrangement joins TRBV7-2 to TRBJ2-3, with TRBD2 identical over 8 bases. This CDR3 is built from 15 residues. The trim removed 3 bases at V and 6 bases at J, leaving 8 bases unmatched. Germline loops: CDR1 SGHTA, CDR2 FQGNSA. The CDR3 sequence is CASSFTSGEGDTQYF. The CDR3 DNA is TGTGCCAGCAGCTTCACTAGCGGAGAGGGGGATACGCAGTATTTT.

This clonotype was seen more than once but under ten times. The genes are TRBV7-2 and TRBJ1-5; weak D call: TRBD1 (5 bases). The germline V and J ends were trimmed by 5 bases and 10 bases, with 15 bases remaining between them. This CDR3 contains 13 residues. Germline V gene lookup returns CDR1 SGHTA and CDR2 FQGNSA. DNA of the CDR3: TGTGCCAGCAGCACGGGACGGATGGACCCCCAGCATTTT. Encoded protein: CASSTGRMDPQHF.

This clonotype was observed a handful of times. This chain uses TRBV12-3 or TRBV12-4 with TRBJ2-3, with D perhaps given as TRBD1 or TRBD2 (5 bases each). V was pared by 6 bases and J by 4 bases, with 17 bases between. This CDR3 comprises 15 residues. The DNA of the CDR3 is TGTGCCAGCAGCATTGTGAGGGGATGGGCAGATACGCAGTATTTT. Translated: CASSIVRGWADTQYF.